Each of the 5 T cell receptor beta chains below was sequenced from the same sample in a study of identical twins. Each CDR3 protein gets one entry after TCRdb re-called the 5' RACE reads with MiXCR. The table has around 1.7 million distinct CDR3 sequences, about 31% seen once. The sequenced sample consisted of cord blood. The receptors derive from a newborn girl in good health.

This chain joins TRBV20-1 and TRBJ2-1; 10 bases are shared with TRBD2. The length of the CDR3 is 17 residues. Looked up from germline, CDR1 is DFQATT and CDR2 is SNEGSKA (reference sequence). The J segment lost 0 bases and the V segment lost 4 bases, leaving 9 bases of the junction unmatched. The CDR3 coding sequence is TGCAGTGCTATAACTAGCGGGGACCTCCCCTCCTACAATGAGCAGTTCTTC. Its protein product is CSAITSGDLPSYNEQFF.

The chain uses TRBV12-3 or TRBV12-4 and TRBJ2-2, with D perhaps TRBD1 (5 bases). The CDR3 is 11 amino acids. The ends were cut back, 8 bases at V and 6 bases at J, with 7 bases in the middle. Here the CDR3 DNA reads TGTGCCAGCGTACAGGCCGGGGAGCTGTTTTTT. It codes for CASVQAGELFF.

Only a few counts were recorded for this clonotype. V is TRBV20-1 and J is TRBJ1-5; TRBD1 aligns across 7 bases. Trimming at V came to 1 base and at J to 4 bases, leaving 7 bases not matched to a gene. The CDR3 totals 15 residues. Germline V CDR1 and CDR2: DFQATT, SNEGSKA (reference sequence). The CDR3 spells CSARVVPGGNQPQHF. For the CDR3, the DNA is TGCAGTGCTAGAGTTGTACCAGGGGGGAATCAGCCCCAGCATTTT.

The rearrangement links TRBV6-6 to TRBJ1-1; 8 bases line up with TRBD1. The CDR3 is made up of 15 amino acids. Trimming removed 5 bases from V and 3 bases from J; junction bases left unmatched: 8. Germline V gene data show CDR1 as MNHNY and CDR2 as SVGAGI (reference sequence). This CDR3 reads CASSPRGRRHTEAFF. CDR3 in DNA: TGTGCCAGCAGTCCCAGGGGGCGCCGGCACACTGAAGCTTTCTTT.

The table lists this clonotype with a few counts. V usage is TRBV20-1 and J usage is TRBJ2-1; D remains ambiguous. This CDR3 comprises 15 residues. Germline-derived CDR1 and CDR2 are DFQATT and SNEGSKA (reference sequence). Between the trimmed V and J ends, which lost 3 bases and 7 bases, there was a span of 19 bases. DNA for the CDR3: TGCAGTGCTAGGGCCAGCCCCCGGGCTGGGAATGAGCAGTTCTTC. Protein sequence: CSARASPRAGNEQFF.